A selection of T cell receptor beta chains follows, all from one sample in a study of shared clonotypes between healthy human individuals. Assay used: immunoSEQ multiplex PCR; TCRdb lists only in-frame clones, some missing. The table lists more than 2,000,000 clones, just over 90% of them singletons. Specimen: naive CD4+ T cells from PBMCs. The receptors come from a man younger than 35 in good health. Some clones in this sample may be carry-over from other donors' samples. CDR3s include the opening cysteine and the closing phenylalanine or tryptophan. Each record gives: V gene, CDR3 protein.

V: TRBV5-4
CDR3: CASSLTGGRGNTIYF

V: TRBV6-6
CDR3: CASSGTGGYNEKLFF

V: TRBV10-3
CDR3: CAISDRTRSGETQYF

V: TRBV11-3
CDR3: CASSLGQGARGTGELFF

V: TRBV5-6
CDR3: CASSFLAGGAGELFF

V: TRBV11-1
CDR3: CASSLVLVAGKNEQFF

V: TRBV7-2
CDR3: CASSSKPGTSGYEQYF

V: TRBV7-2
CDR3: CASSPSRAGELFF

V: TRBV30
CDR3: CASLNYGYTF

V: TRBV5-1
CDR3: CASSPGVFGDREKYF

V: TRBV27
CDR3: CASSTGTGRNEQFF

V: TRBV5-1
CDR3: CASSLAGAPNTEAFF

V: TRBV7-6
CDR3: CASSPRYRERNEQFF

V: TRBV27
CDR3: CASSLAGGRSYNEQFF

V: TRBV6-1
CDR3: CASNRDLVYEQYF

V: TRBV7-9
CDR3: CASSLGSSSTDTQYF

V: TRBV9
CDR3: CASSVAGQGARGELFF

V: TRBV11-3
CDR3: CASSTTGGRVGTGELFF

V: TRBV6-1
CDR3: CASSEAGMNYGYTF

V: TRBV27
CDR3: CASSPLVQLNYGYTF

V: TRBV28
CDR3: CASSSSVYGYTF

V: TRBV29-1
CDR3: CSVTGGGWGTEAFF

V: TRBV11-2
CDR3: CASSPARLANEQFF

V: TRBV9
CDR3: CASSVASTGEQYF

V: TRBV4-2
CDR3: CASSQGGLRTGELFF

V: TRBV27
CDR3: CASIPTKLGAEAFF

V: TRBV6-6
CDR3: CASSFAGTTAEAFF

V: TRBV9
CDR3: CASSVATGTGGVQETQYF

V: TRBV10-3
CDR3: CAIRGSTSSGSYNEQFF

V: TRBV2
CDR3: CASSEEASRDYEQYF

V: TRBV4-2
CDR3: CASSQVSSEAKNIQYF

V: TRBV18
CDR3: CASSPTGTGFYEQYF

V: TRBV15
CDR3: CATSRQQSPSYEQYF

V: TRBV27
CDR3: CASTRHPNTEAFF

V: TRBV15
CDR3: CATSRGAGRGTEAFF

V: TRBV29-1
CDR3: CSAGRGRRTDTQYF

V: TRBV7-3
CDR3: CASSLGGPNTEAFF

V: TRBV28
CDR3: CASSFDLAGVVYTQYF

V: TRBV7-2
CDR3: CASSGTGVEQYF

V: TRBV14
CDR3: CASSQVSEQFF

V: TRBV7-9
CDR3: CASSLNYGGPSPYNEQFF

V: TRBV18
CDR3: CASSPEHQANYGYTF

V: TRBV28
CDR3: CASSSPDWGAQKLFF

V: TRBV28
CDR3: CASLTGEGGYTF

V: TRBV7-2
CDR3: CASSLVQASTEAFF